This TCR beta chain was documented in a study of blood T cell repertoires in COVID-19. This CDR3 has 11 amino acids. Trimming removed 8 bases at V and 15 bases at J, with 16 bases between. The germline gives CDR1 LNHNV, CDR2 YYDKDF (reference sequence). There are a few counts of this clone. Per the original methods: Reference gene primers were amplified, and this amplification served to estimate nucleated cell counts. Profiled with immunoSEQ multiplex PCR; TCRdb holds only in-frame clones, not every one. The DNA was the basis for D and trimming; V, J and clone size are from that table. The table includes 220,000 or so clones, about 80% detected once.

The TCR was taken from a woman older than 75 with acute or convalescent COVID-19. The chain combines TRBV15 with TRBJ1-4; D is perhaps TRBD1 (5 bases). Sequenced material: peripheral blood. CDR3 nucleotide sequence: TGTGCCACCTCCGTCGGCCAGGGATTGTTTTTT. Translating it yields CATSVGQGLFF. Complete variable domain (other parts from reference TRBV15 and TRBJ1-4): DAMVIQNPRYQVTQFGKPVTLSCSQTLNHNVMYWYQQKSSQAPKLLFHYYDKDFNNEADTPDNFQSRRPNTSFCFLDIRSPGLGDTAMYLCATSVGQGLFFGSGTQLSVL.